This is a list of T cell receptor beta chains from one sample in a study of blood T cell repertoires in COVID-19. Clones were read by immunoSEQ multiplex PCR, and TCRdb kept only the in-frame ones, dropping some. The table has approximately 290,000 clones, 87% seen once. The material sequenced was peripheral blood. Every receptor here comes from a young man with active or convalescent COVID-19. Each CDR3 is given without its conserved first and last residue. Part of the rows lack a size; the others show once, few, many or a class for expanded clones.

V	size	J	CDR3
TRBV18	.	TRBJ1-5	ASSPGGNNQPQH
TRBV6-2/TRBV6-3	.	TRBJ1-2	ASSPGGAMRYGYT
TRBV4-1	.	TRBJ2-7	ASSQVPGIEQY
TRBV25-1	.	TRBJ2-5	ASSDFLTGVEETQY
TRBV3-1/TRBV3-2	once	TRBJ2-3	ASSEPGADTQY
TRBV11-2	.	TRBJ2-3	ASSLASGYTDTQY
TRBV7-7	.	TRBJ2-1	ASSPYSGTGFGEQF
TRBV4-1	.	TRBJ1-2	ASSQDRTEKYYGYT
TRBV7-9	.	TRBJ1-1	ASSYTTALNTEAF
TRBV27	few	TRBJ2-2	ASTKLDTGELF
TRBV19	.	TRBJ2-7	ASSPQGVGYEQY
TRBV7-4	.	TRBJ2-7	ASSLRGTGGYEQY
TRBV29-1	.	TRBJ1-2	SALDADRGKGYT
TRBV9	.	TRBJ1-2	ASSSRVSVA
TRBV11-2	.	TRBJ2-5	ASSLEIERETQY
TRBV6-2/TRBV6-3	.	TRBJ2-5	ASSYFDADRGLVKTQY
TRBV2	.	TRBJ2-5	ASRLQGAAKETQY